This TCR beta chain was identified in a study of shared clonotypes between healthy human individuals. Broader study findings: Sharing across four donors was seen in around 5% of naive CD4 clonotypes.

Using immunoSEQ multiplex PCR, the repertoire was profiled, and TCRdb retains in-frame clones only, with some absent. This sample has about 230,000 clones; 65% occur once, and the top ten carry 8.5% to 14%. To note about this clone: As yet, its antigen is unknown.

The sample comprised memory CD4+ T cells sorted from blood. Described subset: CD45RA-negative fraction. The sequence derives from a man aged 25-45 years in good health.

In DNA, the CDR3 is TGTGCCAGCAGTGTCGGGCAAGTCACAGATACGCAGTATTTT. Amino acids: CASSVGQVTDTQYF. The chain combines TRBV7-9 with TRBJ2-3; the D is unclear. CDR1 SEHNR and CDR2 FQNEAQ come from the germline V gene (reference sequence). Between the trimmed V and J ends, which lost 6 bases and 2 bases, there was a span of 12 bases. The CDR3 loop spans 14 amino acids.